These 24 T cell receptor beta chains share one sample of origin, sequenced in a study of T cells in Graves' hyperthyroidism and ophthalmopathy. The investigators amplified TCR beta CDR3 regions from RNA transcripts. Primed by the HTBI set, a first-round RT-PCR was run on the TCR CDR3. Each CDR3 protein gets one entry after TCRdb re-called the multiplex PCR reads with MiXCR. Of about 420,000 distinct CDR3 sequences listed, about 13% are singletons. Sequenced input: blood. The receptor source for this set is a woman aged 18-35 years with Graves' hyperthyroidism.

As concerns this clonotype: This may arise from a read error, as a much more abundant clone is one base away. This sequence joins TRBV2 and TRBJ2-7; 7 positions agree with TRBD2. Germline assignment: CDR1 SNHLY and CDR2 FYNNEI. This CDR3 is 13 amino acids long. This chain's CDR3 is CASSDVGDYEQCF. CDR3 bases: TGTGCCAGCAGTGATGTTGGGGACTACGAGCAGTGCTTC.

The chain links TRBV20-1 to TRBJ1-1, with 7 positions matching TRBD1. Trimming cost V 4 bases and J 4 bases; bases outside gene matches: 9. Germline V gene sequence: CDR1 DFQATT, CDR2 SNEGSKA (reference sequence). CDR3 length equals 14 residues. The CDR3 protein is CSATGQAVRTEAFF. The CDR3 coding sequence is TGCAGTGCTACCGGACAGGCGGTTCGCACTGAAGCTTTCTTT.

Notes on this clonotype: One base away lies a much larger clone, so this may be a sequencing read error. V and J are TRBV15 and TRBJ1-4; perhaps TRBD1 as D (6 bases). This CDR3 is 15 amino acids long. Germline CDR1 LNHNV, CDR2 YYDKDF (reference sequence). V lost 2 bases, J lost 8 bases, and 15 bases lay in between. The CDR3 spells CATSRLRGAGEKLFF. CDR3 sequence (DNA): TGTGCCACCAGCAGACTACGGGGGGCAGGCGAAAAACTGTTTTTT.

This clonotype turned up a few times. The V and J genes are TRBV6-1 and TRBJ2-7, with 8 bases lining up with TRBD2. Germline loops: CDR1 MNHNS, CDR2 SASEGT. V gave up 2 bases and J gave up 0 bases; unmatched junction bases: 0. CDR3 size: 14 residues. This CDR3 reads CASSELAGSYEQYF. The CDR3 DNA is TGTGCCAGCAGTGAACTAGCGGGCTCCTACGAGCAGTACTTC.

The chain recombines TRBV6-1 with TRBJ1-2; a weak D match, TRBD1 (5 bases). Trimming stripped 4 bases from V and 8 bases from J, with 14 bases between. The CDR3 spans 13 residues. From germline, CDR1 is MNHNS and CDR2 SASEGT. DNA for the CDR3: TGTGCCAGCAGTGGGGAAGGGGAAAAGGGCTACACCTTC. This codes for CASSGEGEKGYTF.

This clonotype was seen many times. The chain employs TRBV7-9 and TRBJ1-2; D is perhaps TRBD1 (5 bases). Trimming cost V 3 bases and J 3 bases, with 11 bases left between them. The CDR3 has 14 residues. The germline V gene encodes CDR1 SEHNR and CDR2 FQNEAQ (reference sequence). The DNA of the CDR3 is TGTGCCAGCAGCTTGGGCGCGGGGGACTATGGCTACACCTTC. This codes for CASSLGAGDYGYTF.

This clonotype was recorded many times. The chain recombines TRBV20-1 with TRBJ1-2, with no clear D. V lost 7 bases to trimming and J lost 6 bases, with 15 bases between them. This CDR3 has 12 amino acids. CDR1 and CDR2 from the germline V gene are DFQATT and SNEGSKA (reference sequence). CDR3 region: CSGTGGRDGYTF. The CDR3 DNA sequence: TGCAGTGGGACGGGAGGTAGGGATGGCTACACCTTC.

In its sample, this clonotype was seen many times. The V and J genes are TRBV2 and TRBJ1-6; the match to TRBD1 covers 8 bases. J was trimmed by 9 bases and V by 8 bases; bases with no gene match: 6. The length of the CDR3 is 13 residues. The germline gives CDR1 SNHLY, CDR2 FYNNEI. CDR3: CASLGQGSSPLHF. The CDR3 DNA follows: TGTGCCAGCCTCGGACAGGGCAGTTCACCCCTCCACTTT.

This clonotype was observed at least ten times. The chain couples TRBV12-3 or TRBV12-4 to TRBJ2-6, with 8 positions matching TRBD2. Trimming removed 8 bases from V and 0 bases from J; junction bases left unmatched: 12. The CDR3 has 18 residues. CDR3 nucleotide sequence: TGTGCCAGCGAAAAGCGGGGACTAGGGAGCTCTGGGGCCAACGTCCTGACTTTC. Its protein is CASEKRGLGSSGANVLTF.

This clonotype was found a few times. The chain is built from TRBV20-1 and TRBJ1-6; TRBD1 matches 7 bases. The junction had 3 bases not matched to a gene; V was cut back by 5 bases and J by 2 bases. Germline values: CDR1 DFQATT, CDR2 SNEGSKA (reference sequence). CDR3 length: 14 amino acids. As DNA, the CDR3 is TGCAGTGCTCTAGGGGGCACCTATAATTCACCCCTCCACTTT. It codes for CSALGGTYNSPLHF.

This clonotype came up a few times. V is TRBV4-1 and J is TRBJ2-7, with 9 bases aligning to TRBD2. CDR1 MGHRA and CDR2 YSYEKL come from the germline V gene. V trimming: 3 bases; J trimming: 4 bases; junction bases outside the gene matches: 7. This CDR3 comprises 15 residues. The CDR3 protein is CASSHTLAGGYEQYF. The DNA for the CDR3 is TGCGCCAGCAGCCACACACTAGCGGGCGGGTACGAGCAGTACTTC.

This clonotype was seen ten or more times. The gene calls are TRBV6-2 or TRBV6-3 and TRBJ2-1, with 13 bases that match TRBD2. The CDR3 spans 17 residues. In germline, CDR1 is MNHEY, CDR2 SVGEGT. The trim removed 7 bases at V and 8 bases at J, leaving 14 bases unmatched. The CDR3 reads CASNKPGLAGLSDEQFF. CDR3 nucleotides: TGTGCCAGCAACAAGCCGGGACTAGCGGGACTTTCGGATGAGCAGTTCTTC.

In its sample, this clonotype was seen many times. The chain links TRBV20-1 to TRBJ2-3; no definite D call. Germline assignment: CDR1 DFQATT and CDR2 SNEGSKA (reference sequence). The CDR3 is made up of 14 amino acids. V gave up 5 bases and J gave up 0 bases, with 12 bases separating them. CDR3 coding DNA: TGCAGTGCTCAAACACCCATTAGCACAGATACGCAGTATTTT. It codes for CSAQTPISTDTQYF.

This clonotype was recorded many times. The rearrangement joins TRBV24-1 to TRBJ2-5, with a possible D match to TRBD2 (5 bases). CDR3 length: 15 amino acids. Looked up from germline, CDR1 is KGHDR and CDR2 is SFDVKD. With 3 bases removed from V and 6 bases from J, the gap between germline ends came to 16 bases. The CDR3 sequence: CATSDEVAAGKTQYF. The CDR3 DNA follows: TGTGCCACCAGTGATGAAGTGGCAGCCGGGAAGACCCAGTACTTC.

This clonotype has more than one count but fewer than ten. Because the CDR3 is missing its conserved closing phenylalanine or tryptophan, this is likely a read error. V and J are TRBV3-1 and TRBJ1-1, with D unresolved. The CDR3 is 12 residues long. V was clipped by 5 bases and J by 1 base, with 5 bases between them. Germline V gives CDR1 LGHDT, CDR2 YNNKEL (reference sequence). Written as DNA, the CDR3 is TGTGCCAGCAGCTTTGGGAACACTGAAGCTTTCTCT. Translation: CASSFGNTEAFS.

This clonotype was seen many times. The rearrangement joins TRBV9 to TRBJ1-2; 11 positions match TRBD1. The CDR3 is 18 residues long. V lost 4 bases and J lost 2; bases outside the gene matches: 13. CDR1 is SGDLS, CDR2 YYNGEE, per germline. The CDR3 loop is CASSPQIRWTGGNYGYTF. CDR3 bases: TGTGCCAGCAGCCCCCAAATACGGTGGACAGGGGGCAACTATGGCTACACCTTC.

This clonotype was counted many times. The chain is built from TRBV29-1 and TRBJ2-3, with 9 bases lining up with TRBD2. This CDR3 spans 14 amino acids. The germline V gene encodes CDR1 SQVTM and CDR2 ANQGSEA. The V and J ends lost 6 bases and 2 bases, in that order; junction bases with no gene match: 6. The CDR3 here is CSVASGTSTDTQYF. The DNA for the CDR3 is TGCAGCGTGGCTAGCGGGACTTCCACAGATACGCAGTATTTT.

This clonotype was seen only a few times. The rearrangement uses TRBV11-2 and TRBJ2-1, with 9 bases matching TRBD1. Germline V gene data show CDR1 as SGHAT and CDR2 as FQNNGV. CDR3 size: 17 residues. V shed 8 bases, J shed 0 bases, and the junction held 11 bases outside the gene matches. The CDR3 loop is CASSMDRGEPSYNEQFF. For the CDR3, the DNA is TGTGCCAGCTCAATGGACAGGGGCGAACCCTCCTACAATGAGCAGTTCTTC. Full variable domain (rest looked up from reference TRBV11-2 and TRBJ2-1): EAGVAQSPRYKIIEKRQSVAFWCNPISGHATLYWYQQILGQGPKLLIQFQNNGVVDDSQLPKDRFSAERLKGVDSTLKIQPAKLEDSAVYLCASSMDRGEPSYNEQFFGPGTRLTVL.

In this sample, this clonotype turned up a few times. The chain combines TRBV7-9 with TRBJ2-7; D ambiguous. This CDR3 is 12 amino acids long. V lost 1 base to trimming and J lost 3 bases, with 4 bases between them. Germline loops: CDR1 SEHNR, CDR2 FQNEAQ (reference sequence). CDR3 amino acids: CASSLDHYEQYF. In nucleotides, the CDR3 is TGTGCCAGCAGCTTAGATCACTACGAGCAGTACTTC.

This clonotype has ten or more counts. This chain links TRBV11-2 with TRBJ2-5; 7 nucleotides agree with TRBD1. This CDR3 is 16 amino acids long. The trim removed 3 bases at V and 0 bases at J, leaving 7 bases unmatched. CDR1 is SGHAT, CDR2 FQNNGV, per germline. CDR3 nucleotide sequence: TGTGCCAGCAGCTTCGAGTCGGGACAGTACCAAGAGACCCAGTACTTC. It translates to CASSFESGQYQETQYF.

This clonotype appeared many times. The gene calls are TRBV27 and TRBJ1-2; D may be TRBD1 (5 bases). CDR3 size: 14 residues. The V end was cut by 3 bases, the J end by 8 bases, with 16 bases between. In germline, CDR1 is MNHEY, CDR2 SMNVEV (reference sequence). CDR3 residues: CASSLGPGSGGYTF. The CDR3 nucleotides read TGTGCCAGCAGTTTGGGCCCAGGGTCGGGAGGCTACACCTTC.

This clonotype was detected only a few times. The chain has TRBV5-1 and TRBJ2-5; no firm D call. The CDR3 sequence is 12 residues long. Deletions cut 6 bases from V and 1 base from J, with 7 bases between. Germline CDR1 is SGHRS and CDR2 is YFSETQ. This CDR3 is CASTGFQETQYF. The CDR3, as DNA: TGCGCCAGCACTGGTTTCCAAGAGACCCAGTACTTC.

This chain links TRBV9 with TRBJ1-6; no clear D gene. V was shortened by 2 bases and J by 4 bases, with 13 bases between the two germline ends. The CDR3 contains 16 residues. CDR1 and CDR2 (germline): SGDLS, YYNGEE. This CDR3 is CASSVSPAGYNSPLHF. CDR3 coding DNA: TGTGCCAGCAGCGTTTCGCCAGCCGGTTATAATTCACCCCTCCACTTT.

This clonotype was observed many times. The gene calls are TRBV20-1 and TRBJ2-7; possibly TRBD1 or TRBD2 for D (5 bases each). CDR1 DFQATT and CDR2 SNEGSKA come from the germline V gene (reference sequence). V gave up 0 bases and J gave up 4 bases, with 37 bases separating them. This CDR3 has 22 residues. CDR3 sequence reads: CSARDPGTVKGLRSRAPYEQYF. The DNA of the CDR3 is TGCAGTGCTAGAGACCCTGGGACGGTAAAAGGCCTACGGAGTCGGGCCCCTTACGAGCAGTACTTC.